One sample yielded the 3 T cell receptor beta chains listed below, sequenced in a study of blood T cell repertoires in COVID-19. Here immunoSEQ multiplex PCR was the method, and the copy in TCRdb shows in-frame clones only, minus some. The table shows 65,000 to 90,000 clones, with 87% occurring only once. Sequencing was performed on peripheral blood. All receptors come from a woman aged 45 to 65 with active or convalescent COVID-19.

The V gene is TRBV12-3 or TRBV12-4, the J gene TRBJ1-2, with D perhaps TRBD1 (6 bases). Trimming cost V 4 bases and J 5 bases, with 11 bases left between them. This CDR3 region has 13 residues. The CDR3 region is CASSSGTFYGYTF. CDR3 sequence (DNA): TGTGCCAGCAGTTCTGGGACATTTTATGGCTACACCTTC.

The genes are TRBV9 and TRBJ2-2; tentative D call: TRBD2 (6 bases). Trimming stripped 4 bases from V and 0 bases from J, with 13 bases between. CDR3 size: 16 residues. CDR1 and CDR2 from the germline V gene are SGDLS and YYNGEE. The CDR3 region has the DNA TGTGCCAGCAGCCCCCAGGGACTCTCGAACACCGGGGAGCTGTTTTTT. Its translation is CASSPQGLSNTGELFF.

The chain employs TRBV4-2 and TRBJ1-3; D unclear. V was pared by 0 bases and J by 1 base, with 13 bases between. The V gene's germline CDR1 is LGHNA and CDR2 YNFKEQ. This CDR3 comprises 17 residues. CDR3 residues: CASSQDTAVGSGNTIYF. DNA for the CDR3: TGTGCCAGCAGCCAAGATACAGCGGTGGGTTCTGGAAACACCATATATTTT.